Each of the 18 T cell receptor beta chains below was sequenced from the same sample in a study of CD8+CD57+ T cells in acquired aplastic anemia. Investigators profiled TCR beta VDJ and CDR3 from genomic DNA template. TCRdb fed the reads into MiXCR, producing one record per CDR3 protein. The sample records around 150,000 distinct CDR3 sequences, around 41% being singletons. Sequenced: sorted CD4+, CD8+, or CD8+CD57+ T cells (not recorded which) from PBMCs. These receptors all come from a human donor in good health, serving as a control.

For this clonotype: This could be a read error, since a much larger clone is one nucleotide away. The chain has TRBV6-1 and TRBJ2-7; perhaps TRBD1 as D (7 bases). This CDR3 has 15 amino acids. Germline V gene data show CDR1 as MNHNS and CDR2 as SASEGT. Trimming took 7 bases from V and 2 from J, leaving 18 bases between them. The CDR3 is CASTHARGTAYEQYF. The CDR3 DNA sequence: TGTGCCAGCACCCACGCCCGGGGGACAGCCTACGAGCAGTACTTC.

The chain links TRBV5-1 to TRBJ2-7; TRBD1 might be the D (6 bases). V lost 1 base to trimming and J lost 6 bases, with 14 bases between them. CDR3 length equals 14 residues. Looked up from germline, CDR1 is SGHRS and CDR2 is YFSETQ. This chain's CDR3 is CASSLKQGGGEQYF. The CDR3 nucleotides read TGCGCCAGCAGCTTGAAACAGGGTGGGGGCGAGCAGTACTTC.

This clonotype was counted many times. The rearrangement joins TRBV12-5 to TRBJ1-5; D remains unclear. Germline loops: CDR1 LGHNT, CDR2 FRNRAP. The CDR3 totals 14 residues. Trimming took off 1 base at V and 4 bases at J, with 8 bases between the two ends. In DNA, the CDR3 is TGTGCTAGTGGTTTGGAAGGTGGAAATCAGCCCCAGCATTTT. It encodes CASGLEGGNQPQHF.

The J gene is TRBJ2-4, the V gene TRBV25-1, with 10 bases identical to TRBD2. Germline CDR1 reads MGHDK; CDR2 reads SYGVNS. V trimming: 8 bases; J trimming: 8 bases; junction bases outside the gene matches: 15. CDR3 length equals 16 residues. This CDR3 is CASSPLPSGRGDIQYF. The CDR3 bases are TGTGCCAGCTCACCATTGCCTAGCGGGAGAGGCGACATTCAGTACTTC.

Many counts were recorded for this clonotype. The V and J genes are TRBV20-1 and TRBJ2-3, with D tentatively TRBD2 (5 bases). V lost 4 bases to trimming and J lost 0 bases, with 11 bases between them. This CDR3 has 14 amino acids. The germline CDR1 and CDR2 sequences are DFQATT and SNEGSKA (reference sequence). CDR3 sequence reads: CSANIATSTDTQYF. CDR3 sequence (DNA): TGCAGTGCTAACATAGCGACTAGCACAGATACGCAGTATTTT.

The sample holds many counts of this clonotype. The chain has TRBV20-1 and TRBJ2-3, with 12 bases that match TRBD2. Trimming cost V 5 bases and J 2 bases; bases outside gene matches: 5. Germline V CDR1 and CDR2: DFQATT, SNEGSKA (reference sequence). The CDR3 length is 15 residues. DNA for the CDR3: TGCAGTGCTCGACTAGCGGGGGAGATCACAGATACGCAGTATTTT. Translated: CSARLAGEITDTQYF.

The chain recombines TRBV12-3 or TRBV12-4 with TRBJ1-1; weak D call: TRBD1 (5 bases). Trimming shortened V by 2 bases and J by 11 bases, and 18 bases separated the two germline ends. The CDR3 is made up of 14 amino acids. CDR3 nucleotides: TGTGCCAGCAGTTTACGAGGTGAGGGGACCCGGGCTTTCTTT. It translates to CASSLRGEGTRAFF.

The gene calls are TRBV2 and TRBJ2-7; D is possibly TRBD2 (7 bases). The ends were cut back, 11 bases at V and 4 bases at J, with 12 bases in the middle. The CDR3 covers 11 residues. The germline V gene has CDR1 SNHLY and CDR2 FYNNEI. This CDR3 reads CAARGGYEQYF. DNA of the CDR3: TGTGCCGCGAGGGGGGGGTACGAGCAGTACTTC.

The table lists this clonotype with many counts. The chain links TRBV12-3 or TRBV12-4 to TRBJ1-3; D call uncertain. The CDR3 length is 11 residues. V dropped 7 bases and J dropped 5 bases, with 6 bases sitting between them. CDR3 sequence: CASTPRNTIYF. Here the CDR3 DNA reads TGTGCCAGCACCCCCAGAAACACCATATATTTT.

The chain links TRBV29-1 to TRBJ2-3, with D unresolved. Germline-derived CDR1 and CDR2 are SQVTM and ANQGSEA. V was shortened by 3 bases and J by 4 bases, with 14 bases between the two germline ends. The CDR3 runs 14 residues. CDR3 loop: CSVDVHRGADTQYF. The CDR3, as DNA: TGCAGCGTTGACGTCCATCGAGGCGCAGATACGCAGTATTTT.

This clonotype was seen a few times. The chain combines TRBV7-6 with TRBJ2-5; 7 bases match TRBD2. CDR1 and CDR2 (germline): SGHVS, FNYEAQ. The CDR3 totals 13 residues. The V and J ends lost 5 bases and 4 bases, in that order; junction bases with no gene match: 4. This CDR3 reads CASSPGRGETQYF. Here the CDR3 DNA reads TGTGCCAGCAGCCCAGGGAGGGGAGAGACCCAGTACTTC.

The chain has TRBV10-3 and TRBJ1-2, with 7 nucleotides matching TRBD1. In germline, CDR1 is ENHRY, CDR2 SYGVKD. V lost 10 bases and J lost 5; bases outside the gene matches: 10. The CDR3 runs 13 residues. CDR3 amino acids: CASTTGEPYGYTF. The CDR3 region has the DNA TGTGCCAGCACTACAGGGGAACCTTATGGCTACACCTTC.

The chain recombines TRBV2 with TRBJ2-7, with TRBD1 identical over 7 bases. Germline-derived CDR1 and CDR2 are SNHLY and FYNNEI. V dropped 10 bases and J dropped 3; count of bases not matched to a gene: 12. CDR3 length: 14 residues. CDR3 nucleotides: TGTGCCACCACGAGAGACAGGGAAGGCTACGAGCAGTACTTC. Amino acids: CATTRDREGYEQYF.

This clonotype showed up many times. The CDR3 spells CASSGGGRTPYEQYF. Here the CDR3 DNA reads TGTGCCAGCAGCGGAGGGGGCCGAACCCCCTACGAGCAGTACTTC. The chain employs TRBV9 and TRBJ2-7, with TRBD1 identical over 7 bases. Looked up from germline, CDR1 is SGDLS and CDR2 is YYNGEE. With 3 bases clipped from V and 2 bases from J, the junction kept 8 bases outside the gene matches. The CDR3 is made up of 15 amino acids.

The chain carries TRBV10-3 and TRBJ2-1; either TRBD1 or TRBD2 may supply D (5 bases each). There are 16 residues in the CDR3. Germline assignment: CDR1 ENHRY and CDR2 SYGVKD. Trimming left V 1 base short and J 0 bases short, with 10 bases between. DNA of the CDR3: TGTGCCATCAGTGAGTGGGGACGGAGCTCCTACAATGAGCAGTTCTTC. This encodes CAISEWGRSSYNEQFF.

Ten or more counts support this clonotype. This chain connects TRBV2 to TRBJ2-1; possible D gene TRBD2, 5 bases. V was shortened by 0 bases and J by 9 bases, with 12 bases between the two germline ends. CDR3 size: 14 residues. CDR1 is SNHLY and CDR2 is FYNNEI in the germline V gene. DNA of the CDR3: TGTGCCAGCAGTGAAGCGCTTCTGAGCGGTGAGCAGTTCTTC. Protein: CASSEALLSGEQFF. Looking up the rest from reference TRBV2 and TRBJ2-1 gives the full variable domain: EPEVTQTPSHQVTQMGQEVILRCVPISNHLYFYWYRQILGQKVEFLVSFYNNEISEKSEIFDDQFSVERPDGSNFTLKIRSTKLEDSAMYFCASSEALLSGEQFFGPGTRLTVL.

The J gene is TRBJ2-7, the V gene TRBV15; 7 bases are a match to TRBD2. Germline V gives CDR1 LNHNV, CDR2 YYDKDF (reference sequence). The CDR3 runs to 16 residues. V shed 0 bases and J 6 bases; nucleotides not matched to a gene: 11. For the CDR3, the DNA is TGTGCCACCAGCAGAGATATGGGAGGGCGCGCAGGCGAGCAGTACTTC. Its translation is CATSRDMGGRAGEQYF.

This chain links TRBV29-1 with TRBJ2-2, with 8 nucleotides matching TRBD1. There are 15 residues in the CDR3. Germline V gene sequence: CDR1 SQVTM, CDR2 ANQGSEA. The trim removed 4 bases at V and 3 bases at J, leaving 7 bases unmatched. The CDR3, as DNA: TGCAGCGTTGTTAGTCGGACAGGGTACACCGGGGAGCTGTTTTTT. Protein: CSVVSRTGYTGELFF.